The clone carrying this T cell receptor beta chain appeared a single time. The record originates from a study of T cell changes during pregnancy in multiple sclerosis. Sequenced by immunoSEQ multiplex PCR; TCRdb stores in-frame clones only, minus some. Of around 100,000 clones detected, 94% appear once; the ten largest clones hold approximately 1%. Sample: peripheral blood, taken before pregnancy. The sequence was collected from a female donor with multiple sclerosis, enrolled in a pregnancy study.

The CDR3, as DNA: TGCGCCAGCAGCCCTTCGGGACAGGGGGTAGTTGAGCAGTTCTTC. Protein product: CASSPSGQGVVEQFF. V and J are TRBV4-1 and TRBJ2-1, with TRBD1 matching 11 bases. Germline CDR1 MGHRA, CDR2 YSYEKL. The trim removed 4 bases at V and 9 bases at J, leaving 8 bases unmatched. The length of the CDR3 is 15 residues.